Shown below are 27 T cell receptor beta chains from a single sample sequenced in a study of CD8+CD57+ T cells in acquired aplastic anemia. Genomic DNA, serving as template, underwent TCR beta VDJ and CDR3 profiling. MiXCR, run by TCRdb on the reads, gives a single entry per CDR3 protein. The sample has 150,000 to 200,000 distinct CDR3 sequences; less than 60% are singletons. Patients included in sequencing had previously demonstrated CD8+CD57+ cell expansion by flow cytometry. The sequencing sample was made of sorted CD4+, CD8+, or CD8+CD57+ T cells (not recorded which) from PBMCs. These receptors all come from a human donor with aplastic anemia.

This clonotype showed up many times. In nucleotides, the CDR3 is TGCAGTGCTATGGACAGGCCTTATAGCAATCAGCCCCAGCATTTT. It yields the protein CSAMDRPYSNQPQHF. The rearrangement uses TRBV20-1 and TRBJ1-5, with 7 bases matching TRBD1. The CDR3 loop spans 15 amino acids. Trimming at V came to 4 bases and at J to 0 bases, leaving 6 bases not matched to a gene. Germline loops: CDR1 DFQATT, CDR2 SNEGSKA (reference sequence).

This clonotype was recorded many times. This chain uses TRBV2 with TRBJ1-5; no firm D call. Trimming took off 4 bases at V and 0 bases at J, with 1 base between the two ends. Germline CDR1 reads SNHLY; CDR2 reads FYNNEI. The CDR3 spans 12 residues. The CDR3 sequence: CASSVSNQPQHF. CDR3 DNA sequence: TGTGCCAGCAGTGTTAGCAATCAGCCCCAGCATTTT.

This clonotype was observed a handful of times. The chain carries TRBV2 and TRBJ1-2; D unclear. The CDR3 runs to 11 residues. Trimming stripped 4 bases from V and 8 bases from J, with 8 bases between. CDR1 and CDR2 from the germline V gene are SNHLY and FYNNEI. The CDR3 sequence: CASSGAGGYTF. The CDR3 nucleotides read TGTGCCAGCAGTGGGGCTGGGGGCTACACCTTC.

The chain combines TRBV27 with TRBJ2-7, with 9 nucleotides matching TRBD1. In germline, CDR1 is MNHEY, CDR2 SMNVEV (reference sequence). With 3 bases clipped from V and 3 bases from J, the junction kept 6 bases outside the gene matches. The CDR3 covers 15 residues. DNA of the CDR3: TGTGCCAGCAGTTTGACAGGGGGGATCAGCTACGAGCAGTACTTC. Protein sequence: CASSLTGGISYEQYF.

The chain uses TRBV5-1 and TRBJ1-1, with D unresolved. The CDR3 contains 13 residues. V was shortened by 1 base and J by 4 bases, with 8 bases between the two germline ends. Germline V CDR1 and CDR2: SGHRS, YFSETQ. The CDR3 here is CASSLPSPTEAFF. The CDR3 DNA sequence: TGCGCCAGCAGCTTGCCTTCGCCCACTGAAGCTTTCTTT.

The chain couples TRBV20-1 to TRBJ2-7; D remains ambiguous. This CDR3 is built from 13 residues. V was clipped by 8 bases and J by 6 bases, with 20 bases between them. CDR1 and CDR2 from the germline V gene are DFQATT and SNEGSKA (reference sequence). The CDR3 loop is CSTGRGDGTEQYF. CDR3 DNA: TGCAGTACTGGCCGAGGAGACGGTACCGAGCAGTACTTC.

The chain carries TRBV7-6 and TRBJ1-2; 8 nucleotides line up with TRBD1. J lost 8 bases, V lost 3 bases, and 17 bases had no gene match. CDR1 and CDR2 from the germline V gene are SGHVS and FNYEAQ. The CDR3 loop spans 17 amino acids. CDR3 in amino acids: CASSFSLKGQDYTGYTF. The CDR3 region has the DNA TGTGCCAGCAGCTTTAGCCTTAAGGGACAGGACTATACGGGCTACACCTTC.

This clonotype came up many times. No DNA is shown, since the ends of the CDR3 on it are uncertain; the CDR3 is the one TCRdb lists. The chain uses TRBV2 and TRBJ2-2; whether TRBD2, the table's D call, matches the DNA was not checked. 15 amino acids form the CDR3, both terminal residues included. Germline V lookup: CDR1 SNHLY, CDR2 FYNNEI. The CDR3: CASRGTFVLVGELFF.

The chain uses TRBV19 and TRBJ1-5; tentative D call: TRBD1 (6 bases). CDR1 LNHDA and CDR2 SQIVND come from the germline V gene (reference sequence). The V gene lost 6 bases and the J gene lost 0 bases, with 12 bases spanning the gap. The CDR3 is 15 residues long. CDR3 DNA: TGTGCCAGTAGCGACAGGTGTTATAGCAATCAGCCCCAGCATTTT. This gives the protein CASSDRCYSNQPQHF.

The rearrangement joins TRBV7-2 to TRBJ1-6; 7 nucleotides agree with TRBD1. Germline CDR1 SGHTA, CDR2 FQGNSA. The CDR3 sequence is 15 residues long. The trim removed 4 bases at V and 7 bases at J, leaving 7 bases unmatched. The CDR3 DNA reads TGTGCCAGCAGCTCGTGGGGACAGCCAAATTCACCCCTCCACTTT. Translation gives CASSSWGQPNSPLHF.

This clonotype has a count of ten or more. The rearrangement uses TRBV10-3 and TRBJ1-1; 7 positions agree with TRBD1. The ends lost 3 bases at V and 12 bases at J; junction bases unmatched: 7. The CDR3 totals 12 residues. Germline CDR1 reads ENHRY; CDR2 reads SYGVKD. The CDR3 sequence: CAISEGGVLSFF. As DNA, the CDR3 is TGTGCCATCAGTGAAGGGGGCGTCTTATCTTTCTTT.

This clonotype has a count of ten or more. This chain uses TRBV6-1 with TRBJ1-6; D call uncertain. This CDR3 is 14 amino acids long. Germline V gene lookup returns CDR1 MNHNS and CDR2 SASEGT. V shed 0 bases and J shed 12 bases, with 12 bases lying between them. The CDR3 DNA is TGTGCCAGCAGTGAAGCGACGGAGATTCAACCCCTCCACTTT. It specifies CASSEATEIQPLHF.

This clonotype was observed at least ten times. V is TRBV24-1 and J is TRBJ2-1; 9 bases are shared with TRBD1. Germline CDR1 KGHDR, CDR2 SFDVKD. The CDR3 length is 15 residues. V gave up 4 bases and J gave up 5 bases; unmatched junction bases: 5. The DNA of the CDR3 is TGTGCCACCAGTGAAGCGGGACAGGGCAACAATGAGCAGTTCTTC. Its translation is CATSEAGQGNNEQFF.

The CDR3 nucleotides read TGTGCCAGCAAAGAAAGGGGAATCAACTATGGCTACACCTTC. It codes for CASKERGINYGYTF. The rearrangement links TRBV12-3 or TRBV12-4 to TRBJ1-2, with D perhaps matching TRBD1 (5 bases). The CDR3 runs to 14 residues. The germline V and J ends were trimmed by 7 bases and 2 bases, with 14 bases remaining between them.

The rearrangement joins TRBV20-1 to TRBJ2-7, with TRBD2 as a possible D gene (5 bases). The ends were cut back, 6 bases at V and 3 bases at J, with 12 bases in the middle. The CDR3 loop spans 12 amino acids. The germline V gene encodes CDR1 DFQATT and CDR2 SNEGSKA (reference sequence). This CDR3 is CSAASRHYEQYF. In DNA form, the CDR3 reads TGCAGTGCCGCTAGCAGACACTACGAGCAGTACTTC.

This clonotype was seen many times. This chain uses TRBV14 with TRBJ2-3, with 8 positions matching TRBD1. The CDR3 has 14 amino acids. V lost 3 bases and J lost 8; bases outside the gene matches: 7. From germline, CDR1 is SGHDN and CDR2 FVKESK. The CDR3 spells CASSHRGQLATQYF. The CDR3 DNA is TGTGCCAGCAGCCACAGGGGGCAGTTAGCTACGCAGTATTTT.

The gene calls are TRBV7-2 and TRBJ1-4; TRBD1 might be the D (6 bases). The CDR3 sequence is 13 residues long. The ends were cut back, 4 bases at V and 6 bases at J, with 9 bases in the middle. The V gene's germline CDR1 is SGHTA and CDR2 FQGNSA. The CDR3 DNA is TGTGCCAGCAGCTGGGACAACTATGAAAAACTGTTTTTT. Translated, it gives CASSWDNYEKLFF. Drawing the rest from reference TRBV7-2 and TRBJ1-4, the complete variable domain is GAGVSQSPSNKVTEKGKDVELRCDPISGHTALYWYRQSLGQGLEFLIYFQGNSAPDKSGLPSDRFSAERTGGSVSTLTIQRTQQEDSAVYLCASSWDNYEKLFFGSGTQLSVL.

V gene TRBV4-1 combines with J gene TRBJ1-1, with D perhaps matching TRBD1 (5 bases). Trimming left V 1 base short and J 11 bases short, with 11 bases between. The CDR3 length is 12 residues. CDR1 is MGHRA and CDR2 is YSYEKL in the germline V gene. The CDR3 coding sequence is TGCGCCAGCAGCCAAGCGGGTAGGGACGCTTTCTTT. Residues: CASSQAGRDAFF.

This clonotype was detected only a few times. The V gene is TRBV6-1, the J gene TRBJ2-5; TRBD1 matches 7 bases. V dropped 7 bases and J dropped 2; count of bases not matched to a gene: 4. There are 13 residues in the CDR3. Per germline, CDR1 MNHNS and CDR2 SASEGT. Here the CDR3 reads CASNRGIQETQYF. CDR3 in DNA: TGTGCCAGCAACAGGGGAATACAAGAGACCCAGTACTTC.

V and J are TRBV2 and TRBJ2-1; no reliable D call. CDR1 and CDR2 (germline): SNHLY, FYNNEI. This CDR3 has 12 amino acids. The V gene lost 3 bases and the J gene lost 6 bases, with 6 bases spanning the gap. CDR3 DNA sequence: TGTGCCAGCAGTGAGTCCACCAATGAGCAGTTCTTC. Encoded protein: CASSESTNEQFF. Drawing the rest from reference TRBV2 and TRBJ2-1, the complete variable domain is EPEVTQTPSHQVTQMGQEVILRCVPISNHLYFYWYRQILGQKVEFLVSFYNNEISEKSEIFDDQFSVERPDGSNFTLKIRSTKLEDSAMYFCASSESTNEQFFGPGTRLTVL.

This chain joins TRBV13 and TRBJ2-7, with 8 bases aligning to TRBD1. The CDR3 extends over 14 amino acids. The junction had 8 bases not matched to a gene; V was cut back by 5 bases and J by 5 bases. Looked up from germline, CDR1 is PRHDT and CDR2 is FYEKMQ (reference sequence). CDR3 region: CASSPLGQGDEQYF. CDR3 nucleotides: TGTGCCAGCAGCCCCCTAGGACAGGGCGACGAGCAGTACTTC.

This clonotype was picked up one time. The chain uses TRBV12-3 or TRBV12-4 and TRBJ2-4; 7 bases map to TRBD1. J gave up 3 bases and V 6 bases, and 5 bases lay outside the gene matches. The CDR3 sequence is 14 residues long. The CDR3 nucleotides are TGTGCCAGCAGAGAGGACAGGTTCAAAAACATTCAGTACTTC. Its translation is CASREDRFKNIQYF.

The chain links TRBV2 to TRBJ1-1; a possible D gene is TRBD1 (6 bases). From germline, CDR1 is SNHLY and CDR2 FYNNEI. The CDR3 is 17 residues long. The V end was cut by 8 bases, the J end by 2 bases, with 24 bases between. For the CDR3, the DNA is TGTGCCAGCCCAGCCGGAGTGGGACACCAGGTTAACACTGAAGCTTTCTTT. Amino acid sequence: CASPAGVGHQVNTEAFF.

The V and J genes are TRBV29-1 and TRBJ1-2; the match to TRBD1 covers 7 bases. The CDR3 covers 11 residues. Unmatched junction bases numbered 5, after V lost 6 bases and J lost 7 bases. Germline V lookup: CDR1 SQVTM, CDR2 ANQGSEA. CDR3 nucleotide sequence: TGCAGCGTGGGGACAGAAGGTGGCTACACCTTC. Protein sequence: CSVGTEGGYTF.

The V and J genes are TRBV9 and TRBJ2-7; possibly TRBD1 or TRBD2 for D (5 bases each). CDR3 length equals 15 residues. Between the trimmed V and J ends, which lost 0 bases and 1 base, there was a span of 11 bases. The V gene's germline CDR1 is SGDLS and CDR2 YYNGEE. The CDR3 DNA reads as TGTGCCAGCAGCGTAGGGGGAGAGGGGTCCTACGAGCAGTACTTC. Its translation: CASSVGGEGSYEQYF.

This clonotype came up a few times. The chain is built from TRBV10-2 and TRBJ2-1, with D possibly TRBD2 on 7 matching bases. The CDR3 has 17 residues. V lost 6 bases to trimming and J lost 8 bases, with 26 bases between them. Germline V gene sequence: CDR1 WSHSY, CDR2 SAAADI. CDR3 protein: CASRALRGAWTRDEQFF. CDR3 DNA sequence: TGCGCCAGCAGGGCACTCAGGGGAGCGTGGACTAGGGATGAGCAGTTCTTC.

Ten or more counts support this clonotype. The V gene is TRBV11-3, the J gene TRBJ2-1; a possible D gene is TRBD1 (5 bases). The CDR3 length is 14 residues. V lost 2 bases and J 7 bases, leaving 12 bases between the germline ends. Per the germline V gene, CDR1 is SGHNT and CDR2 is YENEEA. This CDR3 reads CASSLLGRENEQFF. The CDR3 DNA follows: TGTGCCAGCAGCTTATTGGGCAGGGAAAATGAGCAGTTCTTC.